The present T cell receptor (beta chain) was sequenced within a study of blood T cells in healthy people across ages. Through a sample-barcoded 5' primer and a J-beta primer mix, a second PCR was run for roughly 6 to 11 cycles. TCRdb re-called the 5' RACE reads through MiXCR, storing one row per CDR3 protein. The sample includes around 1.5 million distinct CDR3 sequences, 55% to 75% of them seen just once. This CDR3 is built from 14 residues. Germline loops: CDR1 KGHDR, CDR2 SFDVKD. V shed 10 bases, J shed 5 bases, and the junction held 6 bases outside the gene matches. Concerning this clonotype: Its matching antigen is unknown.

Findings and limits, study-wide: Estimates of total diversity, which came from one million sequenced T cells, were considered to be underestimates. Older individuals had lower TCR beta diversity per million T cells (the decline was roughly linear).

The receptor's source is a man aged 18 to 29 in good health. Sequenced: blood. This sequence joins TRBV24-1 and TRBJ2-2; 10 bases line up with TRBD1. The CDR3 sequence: CATADRGETGELFF. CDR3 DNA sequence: TGTGCCACAGCGGACAGGGGGGAAACCGGGGAGCTGTTTTTT.